These 16 T cell receptor beta chains came from one sample sequenced in a study of cytomegalovirus exposure and HLA in healthy donors. The PCR contained 60 Vbeta and 13 Jbeta primers. Clones were sequenced by immunoSEQ multiplex PCR, and TCRdb holds only the in-frame ones, with some missing. The sample contains 100,000 to 150,000 clones, approximately 81% of which appear only once. The sample consisted of PBMCs. These receptors were obtained from a male donor in good health and CMV-seronegative.

In this sample, this clone turned up once. The V call is TRBV28, the J call TRBJ1-1; D gene ambiguous. V lost 2 bases to trimming and J lost 7 bases, with 5 bases between them. Germline V gives CDR1 MDHEN, CDR2 SYDVKM. The CDR3 loop spans 11 amino acids. The CDR3 sequence: CASSLTSEAFF. The DNA of the CDR3 is TGTGCCAGCAGTTTAACCAGTGAAGCTTTCTTT. The full variable domain, rest sourced from reference TRBV28 and TRBJ1-1, is DVKVTQSSRYLVKRTGEKVFLECVQDMDHENMFWYRQDPGLGLRLIYFSYDVKMKEKGDIPEGYSVSREKKERFSLILESASTNQTSMYLCASSLTSEAFFGQGTRLTVV.

The chain uses TRBV7-2 and TRBJ2-7, with D possibly TRBD2 on 5 matching bases. V gave up 8 bases and J gave up 2 bases, with 19 bases separating them. CDR3 length equals 15 residues. In germline, CDR1 is SGHTA, CDR2 FQGNSA. CDR3 sequence reads: CASGKPGSAAYEQYF. In DNA, the CDR3 is TGTGCCAGCGGCAAGCCGGGCTCAGCGGCCTACGAGCAGTACTTC.

This clone has only a few counts. The rearrangement joins TRBV28 to TRBJ2-7, with a possible D match to TRBD1 (5 bases). V was pared by 3 bases and J by 0 bases, with 18 bases between. CDR1 is MDHEN and CDR2 is SYDVKM in the germline V gene. The CDR3 is made up of 17 amino acids. Here the CDR3 reads CASSFFGHTAISYEQYF. CDR3 in DNA: TGTGCCAGCAGTTTTTTTGGACACACAGCAATCTCCTACGAGCAGTACTTC.

This clone has more than one count but fewer than ten. The chain couples TRBV7-2 to TRBJ2-7, with 7 bases fitting TRBD1. CDR1 and CDR2 from the germline V gene are SGHTA and FQGNSA. This CDR3 comprises 15 residues. V lost 3 bases and J lost 1; bases outside the gene matches: 6. The CDR3 sequence: CASSFGPGQSYEQYF. CDR3 DNA: TGTGCCAGCAGCTTTGGGCCGGGACAGTCCTACGAGCAGTACTTC. Filled out from reference TRBV7-2 and TRBJ2-7, the complete variable domain reads GAGVSQSPSNKVTEKGKDVELRCDPISGHTALYWYRQSLGQGLEFLIYFQGNSAPDKSGLPSDRFSAERTGGSVSTLTIQRTQQEDSAVYLCASSFGPGQSYEQYFGPGTRLTVT.

The rearrangement uses TRBV28 and TRBJ2-7; D is possibly TRBD1 (6 bases). This CDR3 has 13 amino acids. Germline V CDR1 and CDR2: MDHEN, SYDVKM. V lost 6 bases and J lost 5, with 14 bases in between. The CDR3 region is CASRGAGADEQYF. The CDR3 DNA is TGTGCCAGCAGAGGTGCAGGGGCAGACGAGCAGTACTTC.

The chain carries TRBV28 and TRBJ2-7; possibly TRBD1 for D (6 bases). Germline CDR1 reads MDHEN; CDR2 reads SYDVKM. The V gene lost 8 bases and the J gene lost 5 bases, with 10 bases spanning the gap. The CDR3 consists of 11 residues. CDR3 protein: CASGTSHEQYF. Here the CDR3 DNA reads TGTGCCAGCGGGACATCTCACGAGCAGTACTTC.

This sequence joins TRBV6-5 and TRBJ1-5, with TRBD1 matching over 7 bases. V dropped 5 bases and J dropped 1; count of bases not matched to a gene: 5. CDR1 is MNHEY and CDR2 is SVGAGI in the germline V gene. The CDR3 consists of 15 residues. CDR3 region: CASSQGQLSNQPQHF. The CDR3 DNA reads as TGTGCCAGCAGTCAGGGACAGCTCAGCAATCAGCCCCAGCATTTT.

The chain has TRBV6-1 and TRBJ1-2, with D uncertain. Per the germline V gene, CDR1 is MNHNS and CDR2 is SASEGT. Deletions cut 6 bases from V and 4 bases from J, with 15 bases between. The CDR3 covers 14 residues. The CDR3 DNA reads TGTGCCAGCAGCCACGAGGCGGAGTTCTATGGCTACACCTTC. Translation gives CASSHEAEFYGYTF.

The chain is built from TRBV10-3 and TRBJ2-7; D is unresolved. CDR1 is ENHRY, CDR2 SYGVKD, per germline. Trimming removed 6 bases at V and 4 bases at J, with 10 bases between. The CDR3 has 12 residues. The CDR3 sequence: CAIRTKLYEQYF. The CDR3 coding sequence is TGTGCCATCAGAACAAAATTGTACGAGCAGTACTTC.

V gene TRBV11-2 combines with J gene TRBJ2-7; a weak D match, TRBD1 (5 bases). From germline, CDR1 is SGHAT and CDR2 FQNNGV. V shed 4 bases and J shed 3 bases, with 10 bases lying between them. The CDR3 spans 13 residues. CDR3 sequence: CASSSETDYEQYF. CDR3 DNA sequence: TGTGCCAGCAGCTCAGAGACAGACTACGAGCAGTACTTC.

The chain employs TRBV7-8 and TRBJ1-2; tentative D call: TRBD1 (5 bases). The CDR3 totals 14 residues. The germline CDR1 and CDR2 sequences are SGHVS and FQNEAQ. The V end was cut by 1 base, the J end by 2 bases, with 8 bases between. CDR3: CASSLGTLNYGYTF. Here the CDR3 DNA reads TGTGCCAGCAGCTTAGGGACATTGAACTATGGCTACACCTTC.

V is TRBV4-3 and J is TRBJ2-3; D may be TRBD2 (5 bases). The V gene lost 0 bases and the J gene lost 3 bases, with 13 bases spanning the gap. CDR1 is LGHNA, CDR2 YSLEER, per germline. The CDR3 spans 16 residues. This chain's CDR3 is CASSQDLLVRTDTQYF. The CDR3 DNA reads TGCGCCAGCAGCCAAGATTTACTAGTTCGAACAGATACGCAGTATTTT.

In this sample, this clone turned up once. The chain links TRBV10-1 to TRBJ2-7, with TRBD2 identical over 14 bases. V shed 2 bases and J 4 bases; nucleotides not matched to a gene: 16. Germline CDR1 reads WNHNN; CDR2 reads SYGVQD (reference sequence). The CDR3 has 20 amino acids. CDR3: CASSEVDLPGLAGELYEQYF. The CDR3 DNA reads as TGCGCCAGCAGTGAGGTTGACCTACCGGGACTAGCGGGAGAGTTATACGAGCAGTACTTC.

In this sample, this clone turned up once. V usage is TRBV13 and J usage is TRBJ2-7; 14 bases are a match to TRBD2. Germline V gene sequence: CDR1 PRHDT, CDR2 FYEKMQ (reference sequence). The CDR3 length is 19 residues. After removal of 4 bases from V and 5 bases from J, the junction contained 16 bases not matched to a gene. CDR3 in amino acids: CASSSLSPGLAGGLNEQYF. The CDR3 DNA sequence: TGTGCCAGCAGCTCCCTTTCCCCCGGACTAGCGGGAGGTCTGAACGAGCAGTACTTC.

This chain joins TRBV28 and TRBJ2-7; 8 bases fit TRBD1. Germline trimming cut 5 bases from V and 0 bases from J; bases unmatched to any gene: 9. The CDR3 covers 16 residues. CDR1 is MDHEN and CDR2 is SYDVKM in the germline V gene. The CDR3: CASSPRGTGNSYEQYF. The CDR3 nucleotides are TGTGCCAGCAGTCCTAGGGGGACAGGTAACTCCTACGAGCAGTACTTC.

This clone was picked up one time. The chain has TRBV29-1 and TRBJ2-1, with TRBD2 matching 9 bases. Trimming took 4 bases from V and 1 from J; bases not matched to a gene: 5. The germline V gene has CDR1 SQVTM and CDR2 ANQGSEA. This CDR3 is 15 amino acids long. CDR3 protein: CSVGRRGGSYNEQFF. DNA for the CDR3: TGCAGCGTTGGGAGGCGGGGGGGATCCTACAATGAGCAGTTCTTC.